The 18 T cell receptor beta chains below all came from one sample that was sequenced in a study of T cells after posttransplantation cyclophosphamide. Generated by immunoSEQ multiplex PCR, the TCRdb table keeps only in-frame clones and is missing some. The table records approximately 2,000 clones, approximately 76% of them present only once. Busulfan-fludarabine conditioning, marrow transplant, and cyclophosphamide on days +3 and +4 were administered. The source material was CD8+ T cells sorted from PBMCs, sampled about 230 days after a stem cell transplant with posttransplant cyclophosphamide. Receptors originate from a male patient aged 25-45 years who received an allogeneic stem cell transplant from a related donor, was CMV-positive, and had no GVHD. Among the T cells, some may be from the graft donor.

CDR3 DNA: TGTGCCAGCTCACCGGTACAGGGGGAAGCTTTCTTT. Protein sequence: CASSPVQGEAFF. The chain has TRBV18 and TRBJ1-1, with 7 bases lining up with TRBD1. The V gene's germline CDR1 is KGHSH and CDR2 LQKENI. This CDR3 spans 12 amino acids. After removal of 3 bases from V and 8 bases from J, the junction contained 3 bases not matched to a gene.

A single count supports this clone. This rearrangement joins TRBV25-1 to TRBJ2-3, with 7 nucleotides matching TRBD1. Germline V gene data show CDR1 as MGHDK and CDR2 as SYGVNS. The CDR3 contains 15 residues. V trimming: 1 base; J trimming: 1 base; junction bases outside the gene matches: 2. Here the CDR3 reads CASSELGQGTDTQYF. The CDR3 nucleotides read TGTGCCAGCAGTGAATTAGGACAGGGCACAGATACGCAGTATTTT.

Note on this clone: This CDR3 is also generated by other DNA sequences in the sample. J is TRBJ1-6 and V is TRBV28, with TRBD1 matching over 7 bases. The germline gives CDR1 MDHEN, CDR2 SYDVKM. CDR3 length: 15 amino acids. Losses at the gene ends were 7 bases for V and 4 bases for J; bases not matched to a gene: 7. The CDR3 sequence is CASTPDRLYNSPLHF. Written as DNA, the CDR3 is TGTGCCAGCACTCCGGACAGGCTGTATAATTCACCCCTCCACTTT.

This clone was seen only once. The chain links TRBV15 to TRBJ2-2, with 7 bases lining up with TRBD1. V trimming: 0 bases; J trimming: 5 bases; junction bases outside the gene matches: 9. The germline CDR1 and CDR2 sequences are LNHNV and YYDKDF (reference sequence). CDR3 length: 17 amino acids. The CDR3 coding sequence is TGTGCCACCAGCAGAGATGGAATAGGGGGCTTGACCGGGGAGCTGTTTTTT. It specifies CATSRDGIGGLTGELFF. Combining the CDR3 with reference TRBV15 and TRBJ2-2 gives the whole variable domain DAMVIQNPRYQVTQFGKPVTLSCSQTLNHNVMYWYQQKSSQAPKLLFHYYDKDFNNEADTPDNFQSRRPNTSFCFLDIRSPGLGDTAMYLCATSRDGIGGLTGELFFGEGSRLTVL.

V and J are TRBV4-2 and TRBJ1-4; 8 bases are shared with TRBD1. J was trimmed by 0 bases and V by 5 bases; bases with no gene match: 8. The CDR3 is made up of 17 amino acids. CDR1 and CDR2 from the germline V gene are LGHNA and YNFKEQ. CDR3 in amino acids: CASSYAGGLPTNEKLFF. The CDR3 nucleotides read TGTGCCAGCAGCTACGCAGGGGGCCTGCCAACTAATGAAAAACTGTTTTTT.

In this sample, this clone turned up a few times. The chain is built from TRBV28 and TRBJ1-3, with no clear D. The length of the CDR3 is 12 residues. CDR1 and CDR2 from the germline V gene are MDHEN and SYDVKM. Trimming removed 3 bases from V and 2 bases from J, with 2 bases in between. CDR3 sequence reads: CASSFTGNTIYF. The CDR3, as DNA: TGTGCCAGCAGTTTTACTGGAAACACCATATATTTT.

In its sample, this clone ranks as large. V is TRBV4-2 and J is TRBJ2-5, with 14 bases aligning to TRBD2. V gave up 5 bases and J gave up 5 bases; unmatched junction bases: 7. Germline lookup yields CDR1 LGHNA and CDR2 YNFKEQ. This CDR3 comprises 16 residues. The CDR3 loop reads CASSTGTSGRRETQYF. The DNA of the CDR3 is TGTGCCAGCAGCACCGGGACTAGCGGGAGACGGGAGACCCAGTACTTC.

This chain uses TRBV19 with TRBJ2-3; 9 positions agree with TRBD1. Trimming at V came to 1 base and at J to 5 bases, leaving 4 bases not matched to a gene. The CDR3 has 15 residues. CDR1 is LNHDA, CDR2 SQIVND, per germline (reference sequence). As DNA, the CDR3 is TGTGCCAGTAGTATAGGCACAGGGGGCCAAGATACGCAGTATTTT. This translates into CASSIGTGGQDTQYF.

The chain recombines TRBV5-1 with TRBJ2-5; TRBD2 matches at 10 bases. This CDR3 contains 15 residues. The J segment lost 5 bases and the V segment lost 4 bases, leaving 8 bases of the junction unmatched. Germline loops: CDR1 SGHRS, CDR2 YFSETQ. The CDR3 DNA follows: TGCGCCAGCAGCCAAATAGCGGGGGGCGGGGAGACCCAGTACTTC. It is translated as CASSQIAGGGETQYF.

This clone rates as large. This sequence joins TRBV27 and TRBJ1-2, with D unclear. Trimming removed 3 bases at V and 0 bases at J, with 8 bases between. The germline V gene encodes CDR1 MNHEY and CDR2 SMNVEV (reference sequence). The CDR3 has 14 amino acids. The CDR3 DNA reads TGTGCCAGCAGTTTTTCGAGTACTAACTATGGCTACACCTTC. As protein: CASSFSSTNYGYTF.

The CDR3: CASSFASGNEQFF. The CDR3 DNA sequence: TGTGCCAGCAGCTTTGCCAGCGGCAATGAGCAGTTCTTC. The chain is built from TRBV11-3 and TRBJ2-1; D might be TRBD2 (5 bases). V lost 3 bases to trimming and J lost 6 bases, with 9 bases between them. Germline V CDR1 and CDR2: SGHNT, YENEEA. This CDR3 contains 13 residues.

This chain connects TRBV27 to TRBJ2-7, with 8 bases that match TRBD1. This CDR3 spans 15 amino acids. Trimming cost V 5 bases and J 6 bases; bases outside gene matches: 12. CDR1 is MNHEY and CDR2 is SMNVEV in the germline V gene (reference sequence). The CDR3 DNA reads as TGTGCCAGCAGTGACCCCCCAGGGGGCGCGGCCGAGCAGTACTTC. It translates to CASSDPPGGAAEQYF.

The CDR3 DNA is TGTGCCAGCAGCCCTCGCGGGACAGGGGAGAATGAAAAACTGTTTTTT. Amino acid sequence: CASSPRGTGENEKLFF. The V and J genes are TRBV7-2 and TRBJ1-4, with 10 bases lining up with TRBD1. After removal of 5 bases from V and 5 bases from J, the junction contained 8 bases not matched to a gene. Germline loops: CDR1 SGHTA, CDR2 FQGNSA. The CDR3 length is 16 residues.

The V call is TRBV19, the J call TRBJ1-5, with D perhaps TRBD1 (5 bases). V lost 2 bases to trimming and J lost 1 base, with 9 bases between them. CDR1 and CDR2 from the germline V gene are LNHDA and SQIVND (reference sequence). This CDR3 spans 15 amino acids. The CDR3 protein is CASSIFSGSNQPQHF. Written as DNA, the CDR3 is TGTGCCAGTAGTATATTTTCAGGGAGCAATCAGCCCCAGCATTTT.

This rearrangement joins TRBV14 to TRBJ1-1; D is undetermined. The CDR3 runs 12 residues. Per the germline V gene, CDR1 is SGHDN and CDR2 is FVKESK. Trimming pared 1 base from V and 3 bases from J, leaving 3 bases between. CDR3 region: CASSQGHTEAFF. The CDR3 DNA sequence: TGTGCCAGCAGCCAAGGGCACACTGAAGCTTTCTTT.

By sample share, this clone is large. V is TRBV18 and J is TRBJ2-1; possible D gene TRBD1, 5 bases. Trimming took off 3 bases at V and 3 bases at J, with 9 bases between the two ends. The CDR3 runs to 14 residues. CDR1 is KGHSH and CDR2 is LQKENI in the germline V gene. CDR3 bases: TGTGCCAGCTCACCTACAGGATTCTACAATGAGCAGTTCTTC. Residues: CASSPTGFYNEQFF.

V and J are TRBV5-5 and TRBJ2-2; D is perhaps TRBD2 (6 bases). CDR3 length: 14 residues. Deletions cut 2 bases from V and 5 bases from J, with 10 bases between. CDR1 is SGHKS, CDR2 YYEKEE, per germline (reference sequence). DNA of the CDR3: TGTGCCAGCAGCTTATCAGCGGGTACCGGGGAGCTGTTTTTT. Amino acids: CASSLSAGTGELFF. Full variable domain (missing parts from reference TRBV5-5 and TRBJ2-2): DAGVTQSPTHLIKTRGQQVTLRCSPISGHKSVSWYQQVLGQGPQFIFQYYEKEERGRGNFPDRFSARQFPNYSSELNVNALLLGDSALYLCASSLSAGTGELFFGEGSRLTVL.

The chain combines TRBV9 with TRBJ2-1; D gene ambiguous. The V end lost 0 bases, the J end lost 2 bases, and 3 bases lay between the germline ends. Germline lookup yields CDR1 SGDLS and CDR2 YYNGEE. This CDR3 has 13 amino acids. Here the CDR3 DNA reads TGTGCCAGCAGCGTAGCTGCCTACAATGAGCAGTTCTTC. Translated: CASSVAAYNEQFF.